This T cell receptor (beta chain) was recorded in a study of T cells in localized non-small cell lung cancer. Findings and caveats of the study: A median of about 60 of the top 100 tumor clones appeared in adjacent lung, which was paired and uninvolved. Since sequencing was restricted to only one region of the tumor, intratumor heterogeneity remains a possibility.

The method was immunoSEQ multiplex PCR; TCRdb's version includes in-frame clones alone and lacks a portion of them. Altogether 45,000 to 70,000 clones are present, 86% being singletons, with the ten largest covering 5.2%. V was trimmed by 3 bases and J by 2 bases, leaving 8 bases between them. The length of the CDR3 is 14 residues. CDR1 and CDR2 from the germline V gene are SNHLY and FYNNEI. Concerning this clone itself: Its target is not known.

This specimen consisted of peripheral blood, obtained before any cancer treatment. V usage is TRBV2 and J usage is TRBJ1-5; the D is unclear. The source of this sequence is a woman aged 40-75 years with stage I lung adenocarcinoma. This CDR3 reads CASSDSPGNQPQHF. CDR3 coding DNA: TGTGCCAGCAGTGATTCCCCAGGCAATCAGCCCCAGCATTTT. The variable domain in full, with the rest retrieved from reference TRBV2 and TRBJ1-5, is EPEVTQTPSHQVTQMGQEVILRCVPISNHLYFYWYRQILGQKVEFLVSFYNNEISEKSEIFDDQFSVERPDGSNFTLKIRSTKLEDSAMYFCASSDSPGNQPQHFGDGTRLSIL.